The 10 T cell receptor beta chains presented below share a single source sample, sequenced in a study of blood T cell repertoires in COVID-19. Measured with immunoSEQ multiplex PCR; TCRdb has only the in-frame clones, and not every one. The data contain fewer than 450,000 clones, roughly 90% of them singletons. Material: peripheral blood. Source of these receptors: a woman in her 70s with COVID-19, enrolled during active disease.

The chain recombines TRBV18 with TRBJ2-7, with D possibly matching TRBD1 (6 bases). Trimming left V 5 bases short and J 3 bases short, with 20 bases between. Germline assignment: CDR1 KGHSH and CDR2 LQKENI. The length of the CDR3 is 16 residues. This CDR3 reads CASSARTDRLIYEQYF. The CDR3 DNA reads TGTGCCAGCTCAGCACGGACAGACCGTTTAATCTACGAGCAGTACTTC.

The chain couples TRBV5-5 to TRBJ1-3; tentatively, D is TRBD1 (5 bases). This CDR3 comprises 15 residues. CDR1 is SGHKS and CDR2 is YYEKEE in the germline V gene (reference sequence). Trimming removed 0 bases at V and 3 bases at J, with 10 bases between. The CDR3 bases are TGTGCCAGCAGCTTGGATCAGGGATATGGAAACACCATATATTTT. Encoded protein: CASSLDQGYGNTIYF.

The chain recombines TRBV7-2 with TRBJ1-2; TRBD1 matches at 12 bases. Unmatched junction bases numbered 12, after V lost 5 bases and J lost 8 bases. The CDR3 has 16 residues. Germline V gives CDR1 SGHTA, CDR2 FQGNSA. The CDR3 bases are TGTGCCAGCAGCCCCACCTCCGGGACAGGGGGCTTGGGCTACACCTTC. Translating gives CASSPTSGTGGLGYTF.

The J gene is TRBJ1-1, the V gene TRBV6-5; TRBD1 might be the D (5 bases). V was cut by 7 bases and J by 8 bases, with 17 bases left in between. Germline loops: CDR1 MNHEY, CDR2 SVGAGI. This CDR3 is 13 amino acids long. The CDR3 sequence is CASTFSRSGEAFF. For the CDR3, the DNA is TGTGCCAGCACCTTCTCTCGGTCAGGGGAAGCTTTCTTT.

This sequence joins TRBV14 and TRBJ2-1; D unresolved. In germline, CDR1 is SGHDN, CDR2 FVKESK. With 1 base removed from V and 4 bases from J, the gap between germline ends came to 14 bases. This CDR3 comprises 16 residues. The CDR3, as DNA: TGTGCCAGCAGCCAAGTAGGCTCCACCAGGTACAATGAGCAGTTCTTC. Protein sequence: CASSQVGSTRYNEQFF. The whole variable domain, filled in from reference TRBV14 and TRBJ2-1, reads EAGVTQFPSHSVIEKGQTVTLRCDPISGHDNLYWYRRVMGKEIKFLLHFVKESKQDESGMPNNRFLAERTGGTYSTLKVQPAELEDSGVYFCASSQVGSTRYNEQFFGPGTRLTVL.

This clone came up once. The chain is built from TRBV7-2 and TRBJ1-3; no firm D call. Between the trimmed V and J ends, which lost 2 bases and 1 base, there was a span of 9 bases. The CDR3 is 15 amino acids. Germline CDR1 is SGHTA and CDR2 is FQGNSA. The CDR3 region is CASSLYPGSGNTIYF. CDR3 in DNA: TGTGCCAGCAGCTTATACCCAGGATCTGGAAACACCATATATTTT.

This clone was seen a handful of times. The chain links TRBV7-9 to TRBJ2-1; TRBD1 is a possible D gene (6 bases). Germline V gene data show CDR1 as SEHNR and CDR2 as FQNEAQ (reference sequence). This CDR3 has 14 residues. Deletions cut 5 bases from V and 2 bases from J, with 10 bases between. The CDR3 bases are TGTGCCAGCAGCCCCAGACAGGCCTACAATGAGCAGTTCTTC. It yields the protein CASSPRQAYNEQFF.

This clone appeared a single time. This chain's CDR3 is CAWTKVGGSVTEAFF. DNA for the CDR3: TGTGCCTGGACAAAAGTCGGGGGGAGCGTCACTGAAGCTTTCTTT. J is TRBJ1-1 and V is TRBV30; the D gene is possibly TRBD1 (5 bases). The length of the CDR3 is 15 residues. Between the trimmed V and J ends, which lost 4 bases and 4 bases, there was a span of 19 bases. From germline, CDR1 is GTSNPN and CDR2 SVGIG (reference sequence).

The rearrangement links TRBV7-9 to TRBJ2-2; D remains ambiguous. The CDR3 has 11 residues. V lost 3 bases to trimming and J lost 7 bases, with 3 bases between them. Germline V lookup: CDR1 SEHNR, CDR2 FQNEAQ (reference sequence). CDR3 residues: CASSFGGELFF. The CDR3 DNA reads TGTGCCAGCAGCTTCGGCGGGGAGCTGTTTTTT.

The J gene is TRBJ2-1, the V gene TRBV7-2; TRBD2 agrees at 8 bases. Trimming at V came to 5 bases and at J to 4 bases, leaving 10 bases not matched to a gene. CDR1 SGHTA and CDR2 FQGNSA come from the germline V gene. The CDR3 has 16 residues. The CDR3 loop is CASSALSSGGYNEQFF. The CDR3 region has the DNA TGTGCCAGCAGCGCCCTTTCGAGCGGGGGTTACAATGAGCAGTTCTTC.